The next 26 T cell receptor beta chains were all read from a single sample in a study of PD-1 blockade in mismatch repair-deficient tumors. The protocol was immunoSEQ multiplex PCR, while the TCRdb copy is restricted to in-frame clones and leaves out a portion. The repertoire holds around 30,000 clones, with around 80% as singletons. The sample was PBMCs, taken 6 weeks after starting pembrolizumab. The source of these receptors is an adult with mismatch repair-deficient cancer.

The rearrangement uses TRBV4-1 and TRBJ1-5, with 7 bases matching TRBD1. V lost 0 bases, J lost 3 bases, and 2 bases stayed unmatched. The CDR3 length is 15 residues. Germline values: CDR1 MGHRA, CDR2 YSYEKL. CDR3 nucleotide sequence: TGCGCCAGCAGCCAAGAAGGGACAGACAATCAGCCCCAGCATTTT. It encodes CASSQEGTDNQPQHF.

The rearrangement uses TRBV11-2 and TRBJ1-1; D unresolved. The CDR3 contains 12 residues. Germline V gene sequence: CDR1 SGHAT, CDR2 FQNNGV. The V end was cut by 1 base, the J end by 7 bases, with 7 bases between. The CDR3 is CASSLVSSEAFF. The CDR3 DNA is TGTGCCAGCAGCTTAGTGTCTAGTGAAGCTTTCTTT.

The rearrangement uses TRBV28 and TRBJ1-2; the D is unclear. Germline V gene data show CDR1 as MDHEN and CDR2 as SYDVKM. The CDR3 covers 12 residues. V was clipped by 2 bases and J by 4 bases, with 5 bases between them. CDR3 loop: CASSLQAYGYTF. The CDR3 DNA reads TGTGCCAGCAGTTTACAGGCCTATGGCTACACCTTC.

The chain couples TRBV5-5 to TRBJ1-1; 7 bases align to TRBD1. V dropped 0 bases and J dropped 4; count of bases not matched to a gene: 6. Germline-derived CDR1 and CDR2 are SGHKS and YYEKEE (reference sequence). The CDR3 extends over 15 amino acids. Here the CDR3 DNA reads TGTGCCAGCAGCTTGGCCAGACAGGGATTCACTGAAGCTTTCTTT. Translation gives CASSLARQGFTEAFF.

The chain uses TRBV28 and TRBJ1-4; no clear D gene. Trimming took off 4 bases at V and 5 bases at J, with 8 bases between the two ends. Germline CDR1 MDHEN, CDR2 SYDVKM. The CDR3 is 13 amino acids. CDR3 region: CASSSASNEKLFF. CDR3 DNA: TGTGCCAGCAGTTCCGCGTCAAATGAAAAACTGTTTTTT.

The rearrangement joins TRBV6-7 to TRBJ2-6; D ambiguous. TRBV6-7 is annotated as an ORF whose role is uncertain. V was shortened by 5 bases and J by 5 bases, with 13 bases between the two germline ends. This CDR3 spans 15 amino acids. For the CDR3, the DNA is TGTGCCAGCAGTGATTTACAAAGTCGGGCCAACGTCCTGACTTTC. Translating gives CASSDLQSRANVLTF.

This rearrangement joins TRBV5-1 to TRBJ1-2, with 7 positions matching TRBD1. V shed 4 bases and J 0 bases; nucleotides not matched to a gene: 3. The germline gives CDR1 SGHRS, CDR2 YFSETQ. This CDR3 contains 14 residues. The CDR3 sequence: CASSPRGPNYGYTF. For the CDR3, the DNA is TGCGCCAGCAGCCCGAGGGGGCCTAACTATGGCTACACCTTC.

The V and J genes are TRBV30 and TRBJ1-5; unclear D gene. The CDR3 sequence is 15 residues long. Between the trimmed V and J ends, which lost 0 bases and 0 bases, there was a span of 9 bases. Germline-derived CDR1 and CDR2 are GTSNPN and SVGIG (reference sequence). In nucleotides, the CDR3 is TGTGCCTGGAGTGTACGCACGGGTAGCAATCAGCCCCAGCATTTT. Translated, it gives CAWSVRTGSNQPQHF.

This rearrangement joins TRBV11-2 to TRBJ2-1; TRBD1 is a possible D gene (6 bases). V lost 5 bases and J 4 bases, leaving 9 bases between the germline ends. The CDR3 has 13 amino acids. Germline-derived CDR1 and CDR2 are SGHAT and FQNNGV. This CDR3 reads CASSRQVYNEQFF. CDR3 nucleotide sequence: TGTGCCAGCAGCAGACAGGTGTACAATGAGCAGTTCTTC.

Here the CDR3 reads CASSGGENQPQHF. The CDR3 DNA is TGCGCCAGCAGCGGCGGAGAGAATCAGCCCCAGCATTTT. The genes are TRBV5-1 and TRBJ1-5; D is unresolved. Per the germline V gene, CDR1 is SGHRS and CDR2 is YFSETQ. Deletions cut 4 bases from V and 4 bases from J, with 9 bases between. There are 13 residues in the CDR3.

This chain connects TRBV6-5 to TRBJ1-2; the D gene is possibly TRBD1 (5 bases). This CDR3 is built from 14 residues. V lost 0 bases to trimming and J lost 2 bases, with 7 bases between them. Germline values: CDR1 MNHEY, CDR2 SVGAGI. For the CDR3, the DNA is TGTGCCAGCAGTTACTCACAGGAGAACTATGGCTACACCTTC. As protein: CASSYSQENYGYTF.

The chain has TRBV21-1 and TRBJ2-1; the listed D gene, TRBD2, was not tested against the DNA. TRBV21-1 is tagged as a pseudogene. The CDR3 has 13 residues. CDR3 nucleotide sequence: TGTGCCAGCAGCAAAGTGGAGGACAATGAGCAGTTCTTC. It specifies CASSKVEDNEQFF.

The sample holds one count of this clone. The V gene is TRBV19, the J gene TRBJ2-7, with D perhaps matching TRBD1 (6 bases). From germline, CDR1 is LNHDA and CDR2 SQIVND (reference sequence). V lost 5 bases to trimming and J lost 2 bases, with 19 bases between them. CDR3 length equals 16 residues. The CDR3 region is CASSDTDRPNPYEQYF. CDR3 nucleotide sequence: TGTGCCAGTAGTGATACCGACAGGCCGAATCCCTACGAGCAGTACTTC.

This clone was seen a few times. This chain joins TRBV20-1 and TRBJ2-1; D unclear. The germline CDR1 and CDR2 sequences are DFQATT and SNEGSKA (reference sequence). The CDR3 is made up of 11 amino acids. The V gene lost 7 bases and the J gene lost 12 bases, with 16 bases spanning the gap. DNA for the CDR3: TGCAGTGTCCGCTCGGAGCGTGGGCAGTTCTTC. Amino acids: CSVRSERGQFF.

The J gene is TRBJ2-1, the V gene TRBV5-8, with D possibly matching TRBD2 (6 bases). Germline-derived CDR1 and CDR2 are SGHTS and YDEGEE. The CDR3 runs 14 residues. The V and J ends lost 5 bases and 10 bases respectively, with 19 bases between them. CDR3 region: CASSTGDSRLEQFF. In DNA form, the CDR3 reads TGTGCCAGCAGTACGGGAGACAGCAGGTTGGAGCAGTTCTTC.

The chain links TRBV5-8 to TRBJ1-6; 8 bases match TRBD1. The CDR3 is 14 residues long. The germline gives CDR1 SGHTS, CDR2 YDEGEE. With V trimmed by 6 bases and J by 7 bases, 6 bases remained unmatched. CDR3: CASTQTGENSPLHF. The CDR3 nucleotides are TGTGCCAGCACCCAGACAGGGGAGAATTCACCCCTCCACTTT.

The chain has TRBV20-1 and TRBJ1-1; TRBD1 is a possible D gene (6 bases). CDR3 size: 11 residues. Germline values: CDR1 DFQATT, CDR2 SNEGSKA (reference sequence). Trimming removed 5 bases at V and 7 bases at J, with 11 bases between. The CDR3 sequence is CSAFGQNEAFF. The CDR3 nucleotides read TGCAGTGCTTTCGGACAGAATGAAGCTTTCTTT.

The chain carries TRBV27 and TRBJ2-1; D might be TRBD2 (6 bases). V shed 2 bases and J shed 8 bases, with 7 bases lying between them. Germline V gene data show CDR1 as MNHEY and CDR2 as SMNVEV (reference sequence). This CDR3 has 12 amino acids. The CDR3 bases are TGTGCCAGCAGTTTACGCGGGGATGAGCAGTTCTTC. Its protein is CASSLRGDEQFF.

This clone was detected only once. The chain uses TRBV5-1 and TRBJ2-3, with 10 nucleotides matching TRBD2. Per germline, CDR1 SGHRS and CDR2 YFSETQ. V lost 3 bases, J lost 5 bases, and 9 bases stayed unmatched. The CDR3 length is 16 residues. CDR3 nucleotides: TGCGCCAGCAGCTCGATAGCGGGAGGCCTAGAAGATACGCAGTATTTT. This gives the protein CASSSIAGGLEDTQYF.

The chain carries TRBV9 and TRBJ2-3, with 8 bases matching TRBD2. Germline loops: CDR1 SGDLS, CDR2 YYNGEE. The CDR3 has 16 amino acids. With V trimmed by 4 bases and J by 1 base, 8 bases remained unmatched. In nucleotides, the CDR3 is TGTGCCAGCAGCTTCCGGACTAGCCATCGCACAGATACGCAGTATTTT. Protein sequence: CASSFRTSHRTDTQYF.

The chain combines TRBV29-1 with TRBJ2-7, with 8 bases aligning to TRBD1. J lost 6 bases, V lost 4 bases, and 5 bases had no gene match. The CDR3 length is 12 residues. Germline loops: CDR1 SQVTM, CDR2 ANQGSEA. CDR3 sequence (DNA): TGCAGCGTTGCCCGGACAGGGAGCGAGCAGTACTTC. It encodes CSVARTGSEQYF.

The chain uses TRBV30 and TRBJ1-2, with D possibly matching TRBD1 (6 bases). Deletions cut 7 bases from V and 7 bases from J, with 13 bases between. CDR3 length: 11 residues. Germline V gene lookup returns CDR1 GTSNPN and CDR2 SVGIG (reference sequence). The CDR3 sequence is CAFYPGVGYTF. The CDR3 nucleotides read TGTGCCTTTTACCCAGGGGTTGGCTACACCTTC.

V usage is TRBV14 and J usage is TRBJ2-1; possibly TRBD2 for D (5 bases). The CDR3 has 14 residues. CDR1 SGHDN and CDR2 FVKESK come from the germline V gene. Trimming removed 0 bases from V and 9 bases from J, with 12 bases in between. The CDR3 sequence: CASSQDWGESEQFF. The CDR3 DNA sequence: TGTGCCAGCAGCCAAGATTGGGGAGAAAGTGAGCAGTTCTTC.

This chain uses TRBV19 with TRBJ1-1; TRBD1 might be the D (5 bases). The germline CDR1 and CDR2 sequences are LNHDA and SQIVND (reference sequence). The ends were cut back, 3 bases at V and 8 bases at J, with 16 bases in the middle. This CDR3 region has 14 residues. The CDR3 DNA reads as TGTGCCAGTAGTATTGAACACTCGAACAGGGAAGCTTTCTTT. Residues: CASSIEHSNREAFF.

This chain links TRBV14 with TRBJ2-1; 8 nucleotides agree with TRBD1. The J segment lost 3 bases and the V segment lost 2 bases, leaving 6 bases of the junction unmatched. The germline gives CDR1 SGHDN, CDR2 FVKESK. This CDR3 has 16 amino acids. The CDR3 here is CASSQLGQGNYNEQFF. CDR3 nucleotide sequence: TGTGCCAGCAGCCAACTAGGACAGGGAAACTACAATGAGCAGTTCTTC.

This chain joins TRBV28 and TRBJ1-5; TRBD1 matches 7 bases. From germline, CDR1 is MDHEN and CDR2 SYDVKM. This CDR3 has 15 residues. V shed 3 bases and J 5 bases; nucleotides not matched to a gene: 7. In nucleotides, the CDR3 is TGTGCCAGCAGTTTGAGGAGACAGGGCTATCAGCCCCAGCATTTT. Translating it yields CASSLRRQGYQPQHF. The entire variable domain, with the rest obtained from reference TRBV28 and TRBJ1-5, is as follows: DVKVTQSSRYLVKRTGEKVFLECVQDMDHENMFWYRQDPGLGLRLIYFSYDVKMKEKGDIPEGYSVSREKKERFSLILESASTNQTSMYLCASSLRRQGYQPQHFGDGTRLSIL.